These T cell receptor beta chains were read from a single sample in a study of blood T cell repertoires in COVID-19. The data were produced by immunoSEQ multiplex PCR, yet TCRdb's version contains in-frame clones alone and is incomplete. The sample includes approximately 170,000 clones, roughly four fifths of them seen just once. Sequenced material: PBMCs or T cells enriched from blood (not recorded which). The receptors were sampled from a man between 45 and 60 years old who had recovered from COVID-19. Each CDR3 is given with its conserved first and last residue. A D gene is named only where the DNA matches it firmly. Not all rows give a size; the values are once, few, many and, for expanded clones, a class.

CDR3,DNA,size,V,J,D
CASSYRDRGLVGNTIYF,TGTGCCAGCTCATACCGGGACAGGGGTCTGGTTGGAAACACCATATATTTT,.,TRBV18,TRBJ1-3,TRBD1
CASSAEGEGEKLFF,TGTGCCAGCAGCGCGGAGGGGGAGGGTGAAAAACTGTTTTTT,.,TRBV9,TRBJ1-4,.
CASSFDPGEINEQFF,TGTGCCAGCAGTTTCGACCCAGGGGAGATTAATGAGCAGTTCTTC,few,TRBV7-3,TRBJ2-1,.
CASSWSLGFDEQYF,TGCGCCAGCAGCTGGAGTCTAGGTTTCGACGAGCAGTACTTC,few,TRBV5-1,TRBJ2-7,.
CASSQTVDFYNSPLHF,TGTGCCAGCAGCCAGACGGTCGACTTCTATAATTCACCCCTCCACTTT,.,TRBV4-2,TRBJ1-6,.
CASSQGWEPQHF,TGTGCCAGCAGTCAGGGGTGGGAGCCCCAGCATTTT,.,TRBV6-5,TRBJ1-5,.
CAISESLSGGTADTQYF,TGTGCCATCAGTGAGTCGTTAAGCGGGGGGACCGCGGATACGCAGTATTTT,.,TRBV10-3,TRBJ2-3,TRBD2
CASSPPRTARVRETQYF,TGTGCCAGCTCACCTCCCCGGACAGCCCGGGTGAGAGAGACCCAGTACTTC,.,TRBV18,TRBJ2-5,.
CASSVGTGSDTQYF,TGTGCCAGCAGCGTGGGGACAGGGTCAGATACGCAGTATTTT,once,TRBV7-6,TRBJ2-3,TRBD1
CASSVYRGNTEAFF,TGTGCCAGCAGCGTTTATAGGGGAAACACTGAAGCTTTCTTT,.,TRBV7-9,TRBJ1-1,.
CASRGQGSQYF,TGTGCCAGCAGGGGGCAGGGTTCGCAGTACTTC,.,TRBV11-1,TRBJ2-7,.